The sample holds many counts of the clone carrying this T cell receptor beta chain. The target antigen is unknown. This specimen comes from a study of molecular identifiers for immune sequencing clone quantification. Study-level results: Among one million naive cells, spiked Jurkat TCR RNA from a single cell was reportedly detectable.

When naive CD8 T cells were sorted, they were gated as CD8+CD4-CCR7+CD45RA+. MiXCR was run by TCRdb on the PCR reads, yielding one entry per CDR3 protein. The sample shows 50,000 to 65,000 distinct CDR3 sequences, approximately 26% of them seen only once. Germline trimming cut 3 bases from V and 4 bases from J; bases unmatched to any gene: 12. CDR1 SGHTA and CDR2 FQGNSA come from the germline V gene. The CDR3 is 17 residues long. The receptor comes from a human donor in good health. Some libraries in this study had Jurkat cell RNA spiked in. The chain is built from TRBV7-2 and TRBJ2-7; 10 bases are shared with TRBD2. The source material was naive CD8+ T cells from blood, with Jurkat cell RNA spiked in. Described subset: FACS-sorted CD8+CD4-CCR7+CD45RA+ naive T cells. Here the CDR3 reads CASSFGSSGSSAYEQYF. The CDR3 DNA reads TGTGCCAGCAGCTTCGGGTCTAGCGGGAGTTCTGCGTACGAGCAGTACTTC.